This TCR beta chain originates from a study of T cells in Graves' hyperthyroidism and ophthalmopathy. This clonotype showed up just a few times. Its antigen is unidentified. Amplification yielded TCR beta CDR3 regions, with RNA transcripts as the source. TCR CDR3 underwent first-round RT-PCR with the HTBI primer set. From the multiplex PCR reads, TCRdb called clonotypes with MiXCR, one entry per CDR3 protein. The sample carries roughly 400,000 distinct CDR3 sequences, 11% to 15% recorded once. Study-wide points: In the blood, most expanded thyroid clonotypes above 0.001 appeared as well.

Looked up from germline, CDR1 is MNHEY and CDR2 is SMNVEV (reference sequence). J gave up 9 bases and V 3 bases, and 10 bases lay outside the gene matches. The CDR3 totals 16 residues. V is TRBV27 and J is TRBJ2-1; 11 nucleotides line up with TRBD2. Input material: blood. This receptor was identified in a man aged 45-65 years with Graves' ophthalmopathy. The CDR3 DNA reads as TGTGCCAGCAGTTTGTCCACTAGCGGGGGCCACGGTGAGCAGTTCTTC. Translated: CASSLSTSGGHGEQFF.